These T cell receptor beta chains were read from a single sample in a study of cytomegalovirus exposure and HLA in healthy donors. Assay: immunoSEQ multiplex PCR; the TCRdb copy retains only in-frame clones and omits some. The data show about 180,000 clones, around nine tenths seen once. The sample was PBMCs. The origin of the receptors is a woman aged 25-40 years in good health and CMV-seronegative. Both conserved end residues are part of each CDR3. A D gene is named only where the DNA matches it firmly. Size is stated for part of the rows, as once, few or many counts, or as a class when the clone is expanded.

cdr3_aa	cdr3_nt	d_call	v_call	j_call	clone_size
CASSRGDSSDYGYTF	TGCGCCAGCAGCAGGGGGGACAGTAGTGACTATGGCTACACCTTC	TRBD1	TRBV5-1	TRBJ1-2	-
CASSRRGSGANVLTF	TGTGCCAGCAGCCGACGGGGTTCTGGGGCCAACGTCCTGACTTTC	-	TRBV5-8	TRBJ2-6	once
CASSIGTGGYEQYF	TGTGCCAGTAGTATCGGGACAGGGGGCTACGAGCAGTACTTC	TRBD1	TRBV19	TRBJ2-7	-
CASRREGSNQPQHF	TGTGCCAGCAGACGGGAGGGTAGCAATCAGCCCCAGCATTTT	-	TRBV6-5	TRBJ1-5	-
CSVNPTGTYEQYF	TGCAGCGTTAATCCGACAGGTACCTACGAGCAGTACTTC	-	TRBV29-1	TRBJ2-7	once
CASSATGDGEQFF	TGCGCCAGCAGCGCGACAGGGGACGGTGAGCAGTTCTTC	TRBD1	TRBV5-1	TRBJ2-1	-
CASSVGGGAGETQYF	TGTGCCAGCAGTGTTGGCGGGGGGGCCGGGGAGACCCAGTACTTC	TRBD2	TRBV2	TRBJ2-5	-
CASSTQVGTEAFF	TGTGCCAGCAGTACCCAGGTGGGCACTGAAGCTTTCTTT	-	TRBV6-1	TRBJ1-1	-
CASSLYSGGTDTQYF	TGCGCCAGCAGCTTGTACAGCGGGGGAACAGATACGCAGTATTTT	TRBD2	TRBV5-1	TRBJ2-3	-
CASSQAGGGNSYEQYF	TGTGCCAGCAGCCAAGCGGGTGGGGGCAATTCCTACGAGCAGTACTTC	-	TRBV4-2	TRBJ2-7	-
CATEENRNMNTEAFF	TGTGCCACCGAAGAAAACAGAAATATGAACACTGAAGCTTTCTTT	-	TRBV10-3	TRBJ1-1	-
CAISEQGDEQYF	TGTGCCATCAGTGAACAGGGCGACGAGCAGTACTTC	-	TRBV10-3	TRBJ2-7	-
CASSPKGVLGQYF	TGTGCCAGCAGTCCAAAGGGAGTTCTTGGACAGTACTTC	-	TRBV6-5	TRBJ2-7	-
CASSQEIGQKYGYTF	TGTGCCAGCAGCCAAGAGATAGGACAGAAATATGGCTACACCTTC	-	TRBV4-2	TRBJ1-2	-
CASSLRPSGFNEQFF	TGTGCCAGCAGCTTGCGGCCATCGGGGTTCAATGAGCAGTTCTTC	-	TRBV5-6	TRBJ2-1	-
CASLRRDRNTGELFF	TGTGCCAGCCTTCGGAGGGACCGGAACACCGGGGAGCTGTTTTTT	-	TRBV21-1	TRBJ2-2	-
CASSQVAGGYNEQFF	TGTGCCAGCAGCCAAGTAGCGGGGGGATACAATGAGCAGTTCTTC	TRBD2	TRBV14	TRBJ2-1	-
CASSVGGRAGGGEAFF	TGTGCCAGCAGCGTAGGCGGTCGGGCAGGGGGAGGTGAAGCTTTCTTT	TRBD1	TRBV9	TRBJ1-1	-
CASSRSQGAFGYTF	TGTGCCAGCAGCCGAAGCCAGGGGGCATTTGGCTACACCTTC	TRBD1	TRBV5-5	TRBJ1-2	-
CASSTGTGGTGELFF	TGTGCCAGCAGCACCGGGACAGGGGGTACCGGGGAGCTGTTTTTT	TRBD1	TRBV2	TRBJ2-2	-
CSVVDRASSETQYF	TGCAGCGTTGTAGACAGGGCTTCTTCAGAGACCCAGTACTTC	TRBD1	TRBV29-1	TRBJ2-5	few
CATERDYEQYF	TGTGCCACGGAGAGAGACTACGAGCAGTACTTC	-	TRBV7-8	TRBJ2-7	-
CASSLVRLGVNGGASPLHF	TGCGCCAGCAGCTTGGTTAGGCTTGGGGTTAACGGAGGGGCTTCACCCCTCCACTTT	-	TRBV5-1	TRBJ1-6	-
CASSTGLADTYEQYF	TGCGCCAGCAGCACCGGACTAGCGGACACCTACGAGCAGTACTTC	TRBD2	TRBV5-1	TRBJ2-7	once
CASSPRAGTEAFF	TGCGCCAGCAGCCCCAGGGCCGGCACTGAAGCTTTCTTT	-	TRBV5-1	TRBJ1-1	once
CASWAGQHNSPLHF	TGCGCCAGCTGGGCCGGACAGCATAATTCACCCCTCCACTTT	-	TRBV10-2	TRBJ1-6	-
CATSRAEANPQYF	TGTGCCACCAGCAGAGCGGAGGCGAACCCGCAGTACTTC	-	TRBV15	TRBJ2-7	-
CASSKGQYSPLHF	TGTGCCAGTAGTAAGGGACAGTACTCACCCCTCCACTTT	TRBD1	TRBV19	TRBJ1-6	-
CASAGAGNEQFF	TGCGCCAGCGCCGGCGCGGGCAATGAGCAGTTCTTC	-	TRBV4-1	TRBJ2-1	-
CASSLAGVTEAFF	TGTGCCAGCAGCTTAGCAGGGGTCACTGAAGCTTTCTTT	-	TRBV7-9	TRBJ1-1	-
CASSRTGEEETQYF	TGTGCCAGCAGCCGGACAGGGGAAGAGGAGACCCAGTACTTC	TRBD1	TRBV7-8	TRBJ2-5	-
CASSYGAGLDTQYF	TGTGCCAGCAGTTACGGGGCGGGGCTGGATACGCAGTATTTT	-	TRBV6-6	TRBJ2-3	-
CASSQAHTWPYNEQFF	TGCGCCAGCAGCCAAGCCCACACGTGGCCTTACAATGAGCAGTTCTTC	-	TRBV4-1	TRBJ2-1	-
CASSPITAGYEQYF	TGTGCCAGCAGCCCCATAACCGCAGGGTACGAGCAGTACTTC	-	TRBV7-6	TRBJ2-7	-
CAGSNPGRDPSEYF	TGTGCCGGCTCAAACCCCGGGCGGGACCCCTCGGAGTATTTT	-	TRBV5-6	TRBJ2-3	-
CARDMTGGSAKNIQYF	TGTGCCAGGGACATGACAGGGGGATCGGCCAAAAACATTCAGTACTTC	TRBD1	TRBV2	TRBJ2-4	-
CSALDLRYEQYF	TGCAGCGCCCTAGATCTCCGCTACGAGCAGTACTTC	-	TRBV29-1	TRBJ2-7	-
CASSYTYQAFF	TGTGCCAGCAGTTACACATACCAAGCTTTCTTT	-	TRBV6-6	TRBJ1-1	-
CASSDRTTYEQYF	TGTGCCAGTTCGGACAGAACTACCTACGAGCAGTACTTC	-	TRBV11-2	TRBJ2-7	-
CASSATDYEQYF	TGTGCCAGCTCAGCCACAGACTACGAGCAGTACTTC	-	TRBV18	TRBJ2-7	few
CASIEGPLTLNTEAFF	TGTGCCAGCATCGAGGGCCCGTTAACATTGAACACTGAAGCTTTCTTT	-	TRBV11-2	TRBJ1-1	-
CASTDRGGNEKLFF	TGTGCCAGCACCGACCGGGGGGGTAATGAAAAACTGTTTTTT	-	TRBV25-1	TRBJ1-4	-
CASSQAREADTEAFF	TGCGCCAGCAGCCAAGCGAGGGAGGCGGACACTGAAGCTTTCTTT	-	TRBV4-1	TRBJ1-1	-
CASSQELGAGELFF	TGTGCCAGCAGCCAGGAGCTAGGGGCCGGGGAGCTGTTTTTT	-	TRBV16	TRBJ2-2	-
CASSHPSGASGDGNEQFF	TGCGCCAGCAGCCACCCGAGTGGGGCTAGCGGGGATGGAAATGAGCAGTTCTTC	TRBD2	TRBV4-1	TRBJ2-1	-
CASSQNGEGGEKLFF	TGCGCCAGCAGCCAAAACGGGGAGGGGGGTGAAAAACTGTTTTTT	-	TRBV4-3	TRBJ1-4	once
CASSHGRGPTGSAKNIQYF	TGCGCCAGCAGCCACGGAAGAGGGCCGACAGGGAGTGCCAAAAACATTCAGTACTTC	TRBD1	TRBV4-1	TRBJ2-4	-
CASGWGAGAYEQYF	TGTGCTAGTGGTTGGGGTGCGGGGGCCTACGAGCAGTACTTC	TRBD2	TRBV12-5	TRBJ2-7	-
CASFQQIAGAYNEQFF	TGTGCCAGCTTCCAGCAAATTGCGGGGGCTTACAATGAGCAGTTCTTC	-	TRBV18	TRBJ2-1	-
CAWSVVGRGGNTGELFF	TGTGCCTGGAGTGTAGTAGGGCGGGGGGGGAACACCGGGGAGCTGTTTTTT	TRBD2	TRBV30	TRBJ2-2	-